This is a list of T cell receptor beta chains from one sample in a study of PD-1 blockade in classical Hodgkin lymphoma. The assay was immunoSEQ multiplex PCR, and TCRdb's table has in-frame clones only and misses some. In the table there are tens of thousands of clones, 80% of which are singletons. The sample in question was peripheral blood mononuclear cells (PBMCs), obtained before the fourth cycle of nivolumab. These receptors originate from a human donor with classical Hodgkin lymphoma. CDR3s include the opening cysteine and the closing phenylalanine or tryptophan. D genes are given only for firm matches. Size is stated for part of the rows, as once, few or many counts, or as a class when the clone is expanded.

d_gene,j_gene,v_gene,abundance,len,CDR3nt,CDR3aa
TRBD1,TRBJ2-7,TRBV5-1,.,18,TGCGCCAGCAGCTTGGTGCCCATACTGGCAGGGGGTTCCTACGAGCAGTACTTC,CASSLVPILAGGSYEQYF
.,TRBJ1-2,TRBV6-4,.,11,TGTGCCAGCAGTCGGGCGGTTGGCTACACCTTC,CASSRAVGYTF
.,TRBJ1-1,TRBV11-2,few,17,TGTGCCAGCAGCCTACTAGGGGGAAGAGGCGGGGACACTGAAGCTTTCTTT,CASSLLGGRGGDTEAFF
.,TRBJ1-1,TRBV4-3,few,14,TGCGCCAGCAGCCAAGAGCTAGGGTACACTGAAGCTTTCTTT,CASSQELGYTEAFF
TRBD1,TRBJ1-4,TRBV7-9,.,16,TGTGCCAGCAGCGCCGGGACAGGGGGATCAAATGAAAAACTGTTTTTT,CASSAGTGGSNEKLFF
TRBD1,TRBJ1-2,TRBV29-1,.,13,TGCAGCTCCTACCACTGGACAGGGGGCGGCTACACCTTC,CSSYHWTGGGYTF
.,TRBJ2-2,TRBV5-1,.,14,TGCGCCAGCAGCTTTTCCGGGAGTACCGGGGAGCTGTTTTTT,CASSFSGSTGELFF
TRBD1,TRBJ2-2,TRBV10-2,.,14,TGCGCCAGCAGTGAAACAGGGGGTACCGGGGAGCTGTTTTTT,CASSETGGTGELFF
.,TRBJ1-4,TRBV7-6,.,16,TGTGCCAGCAGCTCATCCGTAGGGGCAACTAATGAAAAACTGTTTTTT,CASSSSVGATNEKLFF
.,TRBJ2-7,TRBV30,.,10,TGTGCCTGGGGAGGACCCAAGCTGTACTTC,CAWGGPKLYF
.,TRBJ1-2,TRBV6-5,few,13,TGTGCCAGCAGTTACGACAGAAACTATGGCTACACCTTC,CASSYDRNYGYTF
TRBD2,TRBJ2-1,TRBV19,.,16,TGTGCCAGTAGTATCGGGGCGGGAGGAGGATGGAATGAGCAGTTCTTC,CASSIGAGGGWNEQFF
.,TRBJ1-2,TRBV7-8,few,13,TGTGCCAGCAGCAAAGCCGGGGAATATGGCTACACCTTC,CASSKAGEYGYTF
.,TRBJ1-5,TRBV7-8,.,14,TGTGCCAGCAGCTTAGGTAAAGGGGGGCAGCCCCAGCATTTT,CASSLGKGGQPQHF
.,TRBJ2-7,TRBV11-2,.,14,TGTGCCAGCAGCTTGGATGACCTACGCTACGAGCAGTACTTC,CASSLDDLRYEQYF
.,TRBJ2-6,TRBV28,.,14,TGTGCCAGCAGTAGAGTATTGGGGCCCAACGTCCTGACTTTC,CASSRVLGPNVLTF
.,TRBJ1-4,TRBV30,.,12,TGTGCCTGGAGTGCTCGAGGTGAAAAACTGTTTTTT,CAWSARGEKLFF
.,TRBJ2-2,TRBV25-1,once,12,TGTGCCAGCAGGGAACACACCGGGGAGCTGTTTTTT,CASREHTGELFF
TRBD2,TRBJ2-1,TRBV9,.,15,TGTGCCAGCAGCATGGGACTAGCGGGCTTGCATGAGCAGTTCTTC,CASSMGLAGLHEQFF
.,TRBJ2-3,TRBV2,.,14,TGTGCCAGCAAAGGACGCCTAAGCACAGATACGCAGTATTTT,CASKGRLSTDTQYF
TRBD1,TRBJ1-3,TRBV5-1,.,14,TGCGCCAGCAGCTCTGCGGAGGGGGCGGACACCATATATTTT,CASSSAEGADTIYF
.,TRBJ1-4,TRBV19,.,15,TGTGCCAGTAGTATAGAAAACAGAAAGGGAGAAAAACTGTTTTTT,CASSIENRKGEKLFF
.,TRBJ2-4,TRBV6-5,once,12,TGTGCCAGCAGCCTAGGGGGGAACATTCAGTACTTC,CASSLGGNIQYF
.,TRBJ1-5,TRBV30,.,13,TGTGCCTGGAGTGGGCAGGGGTGGCAGCCCCAGCATTTT,CAWSGQGWQPQHF
.,TRBJ1-6,TRBV5-5,.,16,TGTGCCAGCAGCTCCCGGGACTTGCTTGGGAGTTCACCCCTCCACTTT,CASSSRDLLGSSPLHF
.,TRBJ2-1,TRBV4-2,.,13,TGTGCCAGCAGCCAAGGATTCGGGATCGAGCAGTTCTTC,CASSQGFGIEQFF
.,TRBJ2-1,TRBV4-3,few,14,TGCGCCAGCAGCCAGGGGTTCCGGGATCCCGAGCAGTTCTTC,CASSQGFRDPEQFF
.,TRBJ2-3,TRBV28,.,17,TGTGCCAGCAGTTTTGCCCGGGCTGGAGGTACCCGAGATACGCAGTATTTT,CASSFARAGGTRDTQYF
TRBD2,TRBJ2-3,TRBV11-3,.,14,TGTGCCACCGGTCGGGAGGGAAGCACAGATACGCAGTATTTT,CATGREGSTDTQYF
.,TRBJ2-2,TRBV2,.,14,TGTGCCAGCAGTATTGAGCAGGGCACCGGGGAGCTGTTTTTT,CASSIEQGTGELFF
TRBD1,TRBJ2-5,TRBV7-3,.,16,TGTGCCAGCAGTCTAAAAGGGACGTCACAGGGGGAGACCCAGTACTTC,CASSLKGTSQGETQYF
TRBD1,TRBJ2-7,TRBV10-1,.,17,TGCGCCAGCAGTGAGGACTGGGGACAGGGGGACTCCTACGAGCAGTACTTC,CASSEDWGQGDSYEQYF
.,TRBJ2-5,TRBV5-1,.,13,TGCGCCAGCAGCTTCGGGGCCAGAGAGACCCAGTACTTC,CASSFGARETQYF
.,TRBJ2-3,TRBV5-5,.,15,TGTGCCAGCAGCCCTTCGGGGACACGCACAGATACGCAGTATTTT,CASSPSGTRTDTQYF
.,TRBJ1-3,TRBV27,few,15,TGTGCCAGCAGTTCCCAGGGCATCTCTGGAAACACCATATATTTT,CASSSQGISGNTIYF
.,TRBJ2-7,TRBV7-2,once,16,TGTGCCAGCAGCGTATCCCGGGACGTCACCTCCTACGAGCAGTACTTC,CASSVSRDVTSYEQYF
.,TRBJ1-2,TRBV4-2,.,15,TGTGCCAGCAGCCAAGGGACAGTCATCAGCTATGGCTACACCTTC,CASSQGTVISYGYTF
TRBD1,TRBJ1-4,TRBV28,.,15,TGTGCCAGCAGTTCACTACAGGGGGCCGGTGAAAAACTGTTTTTT,CASSSLQGAGEKLFF
.,TRBJ1-2,TRBV5-4,.,14,TGTGCCAGCAGCTTGATGGGGGCGAAGTTTGGCTACACCTTC,CASSLMGAKFGYTF
TRBD2,TRBJ2-1,TRBV27,.,16,TGTGCCAGCAGTTTTACTAGCGGGAGAATGTACAATGAGCAGTTCTTC,CASSFTSGRMYNEQFF
.,TRBJ2-5,TRBV11-2,.,14,TGTGCCAGCAGCTTAATAGAAGGCCAAGAGACCCAGTACTTC,CASSLIEGQETQYF
.,TRBJ1-1,TRBV18,.,14,TGTGCCAGCTCACCACCCTCTCTTGGCACTGAAGCTTTCTTT,CASSPPSLGTEAFF
TRBD2,TRBJ2-3,TRBV6-6,few,14,TGTGCCAGCGAGAGCGGGAGGGACACAGATACGCAGTATTTT,CASESGRDTDTQYF
TRBD2,TRBJ2-7,TRBV30,.,16,TGTGCCTGGAGGAGTAGCGGGGGGTATAGCTCCTACGAGCAGTACTTC,CAWRSSGGYSSYEQYF
.,TRBJ1-6,TRBV16,once,19,TGTGCCAGCAGCCGCCGGGGGGGGCCAGGGATTTACAAGGATTCACCCCTCCACTTT,CASSRRGGPGIYKDSPLHF
.,TRBJ1-5,TRBV9,once,14,TGTGCCAGCAGCGGGGGTGAGAGCAATCAGCCCCAGCATTTT,CASSGGESNQPQHF
.,TRBJ2-3,TRBV9,.,15,TGTGCCAGCAGCGTAGTACCCCATACTACAGATACGCAGTATTTT,CASSVVPHTTDTQYF
TRBD2,TRBJ2-1,TRBV7-2,.,15,TGTGCCAGCAGCATGACTAGCGGGTCCTACAATGAGCAGTTCTTC,CASSMTSGSYNEQFF
TRBD2,TRBJ2-5,TRBV7-2,.,17,TGTGCCAGCAGCTTAGCCCGACTAGCGGGGGGGCGAGAGACCCAGTACTTC,CASSLARLAGGRETQYF
TRBD1,TRBJ1-2,TRBV30,.,14,TGTGCCTGGAGTGGGGCAGGGGGCCGGAATGGCTACACCTTC,CAWSGAGGRNGYTF
TRBD2,TRBJ2-1,TRBV6-5,.,13,TGTGCCAGCATGAGCGGGGGACTAGATGAGCAGTTCTTC,CASMSGGLDEQFF
TRBD1,TRBJ1-1,TRBV5-6,.,14,TGTGCCAGCAGCGAACAGACAGGGGGCGGGAGGGCTTTCTTT,CASSEQTGGGRAFF
TRBD1,TRBJ2-7,TRBV28,.,11,TGTGCCAGCAGTGCGTCGACAGGGAAGTACTTC,CASSASTGKYF
.,TRBJ1-4,TRBV10-3,.,14,TGTGCCAGCTGCCCGGGGGGAACTAATGAAAAACTGTTTTTT,CASCPGGTNEKLFF
.,TRBJ1-6,TRBV14,once,14,TGTGCCAGCAGCCCGGGATACTCAAATTCACCCCTCCACTTT,CASSPGYSNSPLHF
TRBD1,TRBJ2-7,TRBV5-6,few,13,TGTGCCAGCAGCGCCCGGGACAGCTACGAGCAGTACTTC,CASSARDSYEQYF
.,TRBJ2-5,TRBV13,.,13,TGTGCCAGCACTGGGGGACACGTGAAGACCCAGTACTTC,CASTGGHVKTQYF
.,TRBJ2-6,TRBV28,.,15,TGTGCCAGCAGTTCGGTCGACTCTGGGGCCAACGTCCTGACTTTC,CASSSVDSGANVLTF
.,TRBJ1-4,TRBV6-5,.,12,TGTGCCAGCAGCCAGGGCCTCGGTGGGCTGTTTTTT,CASSQGLGGLFF
TRBD2,TRBJ2-1,TRBV7-2,.,18,TGTGCCAGCAGCATCTTATTCGGGTCGACTGGGACTAGGGATGAGCAGTTCTTC,CASSILFGSTGTRDEQFF